Sequencing of this T cell receptor (beta chain) was carried out in a study of Graves' ophthalmopathy and Graves' hyperthyroidism. The wider study: Stable hyperthyroid donors showed no ophthalmopathy during 18 months follow-up.

This CDR3 spans 14 amino acids. The germline V gene encodes CDR1 SGHDT and CDR2 YYEEEE. J lost 2 bases, V lost 2 bases, and 3 bases had no gene match. Amplification targeted the TCR beta CDR3 regions, with RNA transcripts as the source material. An opening RT-PCR round employed HTBI primers and preceded a second-round multiplex PCR. TCRdb re-analysed the multiplex PCR reads in MiXCR, keeping a single row per CDR3 protein. The repertoire holds over a million distinct CDR3 sequences, with about 36% as singletons. Hyperthyroidism patients were newly diagnosed, under 2 months' duration, aged 18 to 65. None of the included patients had other autoimmune diseases, uncontrolled infections, pregnancy or lactation, as these led to exclusion. Diagnostic conclusions were grounded in clinical symptoms, serum thyroxine, TRAb, thyroid ultrasound and orbital computed tomography. This clonotype occurred many times.

V gene TRBV5-6 combines with J gene TRBJ1-2; 7 positions agree with TRBD1. Sequencing used peripheral blood or thyroid tissue (not recorded which). This TCR was sampled from an adult man with Graves' hyperthyroidism. DNA for the CDR3: TGTGCCAGCAGCTTTCGGGACAGCAACTATGGCTACACCTTC. Protein: CASSFRDSNYGYTF. Full variable domain (outside the CDR3, taken from reference TRBV5-6 and TRBJ1-2): DAGVTQSPTHLIKTRGQQVTLRCSPKSGHDTVSWYQQALGQGPQFIFQYYEEEERQRGNFPDRFSGHQFPNYSSELNVNALLLGDSALYLCASSFRDSNYGYTFGSGTRLTVV.